The 2 T cell receptor beta chains given below trace back to one sample, sequenced in a study of cytomegalovirus exposure and HLA in healthy donors. PCR amplification relied on 60 Vbeta primers (plus 13 Jbeta primers). The data were produced by immunoSEQ multiplex PCR, yet TCRdb's version contains in-frame clones alone and is incomplete. The sample includes about 130,000 clones, about 69% seen only once; the top ten take around 2.9%. Material for sequencing was PBMCs. The receptors shown here come from a man aged 30 to 39 in good health and CMV-seronegative.

This chain connects TRBV7-2 to TRBJ2-1; 11 nucleotides align to TRBD1. Germline V gene lookup returns CDR1 SGHTA and CDR2 FQGNSA. V lost 4 bases to trimming and J lost 9 bases; unmatched junction nucleotides: 11. The CDR3 spans 16 residues. The CDR3 sequence: CASSSSGQGARSEQFF. CDR3 nucleotide sequence: TGTGCCAGCAGCTCCTCAGGACAGGGGGCACGTTCTGAGCAGTTCTTC.

Only a few counts were recorded for this clone. Here the CDR3 DNA reads TGTGCCAGCAGTTTACGAGAGGAGGGGACCCAGTACTTC. Translation: CASSLREEGTQYF. The chain is built from TRBV27 and TRBJ2-5; D perhaps matches TRBD2 (6 bases). The V end lost 2 bases, the J end lost 7 bases, and 11 bases lay between the germline ends. The CDR3 has 13 amino acids. Germline V gene data show CDR1 as MNHEY and CDR2 as SMNVEV (reference sequence).